The clone carrying this T cell receptor beta chain was detected only a few times. The data stem from a study of human T cells and chemical hapten exposure. Looking at the study overall: Patch tests put 0.01% DPC on the upper back, read at 6 days.

Time point in this sample: patch test 3, about 24 weeks after DPC sensitization. The treatment was: therapeutic diphenylcyclopropenone sensitization with weekly scalp DPC. The CDR3 runs to 16 residues. The V gene end was trimmed by 3 bases and the J gene end by 2 bases; junction bases not matched to a gene: 8. CDR1 DFQATT and CDR2 SNEGSKA come from the germline V gene (reference sequence). In the source study's methods: A per-sample median of about 94,000 TCRs was observed, with counts ranging from about 20,000 to 690,600. Each CDR3 protein is one row after TCRdb ran MiXCR on the RACE reads. The V and J calls and clone size come from TCRdb's table, not from the authors' own analysis. Of 55,000 to 75,000 distinct CDR3 sequences in the sample, roughly an eighth were seen once.

This chain joins TRBV20-1 and TRBJ2-2; 8 bases line up with TRBD2. The material sequenced was whole blood, taken in connection with sensitization to the hapten diphenylcyclopropenone (DPC). This clonotype originated in a man aged 30 to 45 with alopecia areata. Some clones in this sample may be carry-over from other donors' samples. The CDR3 nucleotides are TGCAGTGCTAGGCCAGGGACTAGGGGAAACACCGGGGAGCTGTTTTTT. As protein: CSARPGTRGNTGELFF.